These 5 T cell receptor beta chains originate from one sample sequenced in a study of T cell repertoires in cytomegalovirus infection. Using its own MiXCR run on the reads, TCRdb lists one record per CDR3 protein. Altogether 150,000 to 190,000 distinct CDR3 sequences are present, about 25% being singletons, with the ten largest covering over 9.5%. Material: PBMCs. These receptor sequences come from a human donor in good health (CMV status not recorded). Some clones in this sample may be carry-over from other donors' samples.

This clonotype came up a few times. The chain joins TRBV6-1 to TRBJ1-3; possibly TRBD1 for D (5 bases). Germline CDR1 is MNHNS and CDR2 is SASEGT. The CDR3 sequence is 16 residues long. The V gene lost 6 bases and the J gene lost 1 base, with 16 bases spanning the gap. CDR3 sequence: CASRSGTILSGNTIYF. CDR3 bases: TGTGCCAGCAGATCCGGGACGATCCTTTCTGGAAACACCATATATTTT.

The chain employs TRBV20-1 and TRBJ2-3; either TRBD1 or TRBD2 may supply D (6 bases each). The CDR3 covers 14 residues. The V gene lost 7 bases and the J gene lost 2 bases, with 16 bases spanning the gap. CDR1 and CDR2 from the germline V gene are DFQATT and SNEGSKA (reference sequence). In nucleotides, the CDR3 is TGCAGTGGACCGGGGGCAAGCCTCACAGATACGCAGTATTTT. Protein sequence: CSGPGASLTDTQYF.

There are a few counts of this clonotype. The chain joins TRBV7-2 to TRBJ2-5, with 15 bases identical to TRBD2. The V gene end was trimmed by 3 bases and the J gene end by 2 bases; junction bases not matched to a gene: 1. There are 16 residues in the CDR3. From germline, CDR1 is SGHTA and CDR2 FQGNSA. CDR3 in amino acids: CASSFGLAGGQETQYF. CDR3 nucleotides: TGTGCCAGCAGCTTTGGACTAGCGGGGGGGCAAGAGACCCAGTACTTC.

Concerning this clonotype: One base away lies a much larger clone, so this may be a sequencing read error. The J gene is TRBJ2-7, the V gene TRBV28; perhaps TRBD2 as D (5 bases). This CDR3 region has 15 residues. In germline, CDR1 is MDHEN, CDR2 SYDVKM. Deletions cut 6 bases from V and 2 bases from J, with 17 bases between. The chain's CDR3 is CASSQLKPGTYEQYF. The CDR3 DNA sequence: TGTGCCAGCAGCCAACTCAAACCGGGGACCTACGAGCAGTACTTC.

This clonotype was found a few times. CDR3 nucleotide sequence: TGTGCCAGCAGCCAAGACAGGGGACTAGCGGGGGCCAACCAAGAGACCCAGTACTTC. Protein sequence: CASSQDRGLAGANQETQYF. The chain combines TRBV7-6 with TRBJ2-5; 14 bases map to TRBD2. Unmatched junction bases numbered 11, after V lost 5 bases and J lost 0 bases. Germline assignment: CDR1 SGHVS and CDR2 FNYEAQ. The CDR3 is 19 residues long.